A selection of T cell receptor beta chains follows, all from one sample in a study of identical twins. TCRdb independently ran MiXCR on the 5' RACE reads; one entry per CDR3 protein. The sample lists over 200,000 distinct CDR3 sequences, about 10% occurring once. Sequencing was performed on memory T cells sorted from blood. Source of these receptors: a middle-aged man in good health. Each CDR3 is given with its conserved first and last residue. D genes are given only for firm matches. Clone size is stated in some rows and not others, as once, few, many or a class when expanded.

clone size	J gene	V gene	D gene	CDR3 DNA	CDR3 protein
few	TRBJ2-3	TRBV7-2	TRBD2	TGTGCCAGCAGAAAAGGACTAGCGGGATCTGATACGCAGTATTTT	CASRKGLAGSDTQYF
many	TRBJ2-1	TRBV6-1	NA	TGTGCCAGCCGTGCAACGGGGGTGGCCTACAATGAGCAGTTCTTC	CASRATGVAYNEQFF
few	TRBJ2-5	TRBV2	TRBD2	TGTGCCAGCAGTGGACCCCTAGCGGGAGGGCCCCAGACCCAGTACTTC	CASSGPLAGGPQTQYF
many	TRBJ2-5	TRBV5-1	NA	TGCGCCAGCAGCTCAAGTTCGGGACGGGACCAAGAGACCCAGTACTTC	CASSSSSGRDQETQYF
NA	TRBJ1-5	TRBV7-8	NA	TGTGCCAGCAGCGCACCGGAGTATAGCAATCAGCCCCAGCATTTT	CASSAPEYSNQPQHF
many	TRBJ2-2	TRBV7-8	NA	TGTGCCAGCAGCCTCTTCTCGGGGGTTTCGACCGGGGAGCTGTTTTTT	CASSLFSGVSTGELFF
few	TRBJ1-1	TRBV3-1	TRBD1	TGTGCCAGCAGCCGCCTCCAGGGGGGAGGCGCTGAAGCTTTCTTT	CASSRLQGGGAEAFF
NA	TRBJ2-5	TRBV12-3/TRBV12-4	NA	TGTGCCAGCAGCTCCTCGGGGCGGGCAGAGACCCAGTACTTC	CASSSSGRAETQYF
once	TRBJ2-4	TRBV2	NA	TGTGCCAGCAGTGAATATAGGTCAGGGTTGGAAAACATTCAGTACTTC	CASSEYRSGLENIQYF
few	TRBJ1-5	TRBV4-3	NA	TGCGCCAGCAGCCAAGATAGCGGGGCCGGTCAGCCCCAGCATTTT	CASSQDSGAGQPQHF
few	TRBJ1-2	TRBV7-2	TRBD1	TGTGCCAGCAGCTCCGTAACAGGGGGCGGGAATGGCTACACCTTC	CASSSVTGGGNGYTF
few	TRBJ1-5	TRBV6-5	NA	TGTGCCAGCAGTTACTCAGACAGTATTCGCCAGCCCCAGCATTTT	CASSYSDSIRQPQHF
NA	TRBJ2-5	TRBV9	NA	TGTGCCAGCAGCCAAGACCCGGGAGTAGGCGAGACCCAGTACTTC	CASSQDPGVGETQYF
many	TRBJ2-1	TRBV4-2	NA	TGTGCCAGCAGCCAAGAGATTGGGAGAAATGAGCAGTTCTTC	CASSQEIGRNEQFF
many	TRBJ2-1	TRBV7-9	NA	TGTGCCAGCAGCACAGCCTTCAATGAGCAGTTCTTC	CASSTAFNEQFF
many	TRBJ1-2	TRBV6-2/TRBV6-3	TRBD1	TGTGCCAGCAGTCAACCCCAGGGGGCGCGTAGAATCGCCGCTGGCTACACCTTC	CASSQPQGARRIAAGYTF
many	TRBJ1-6	TRBV6-1	TRBD1	TGTGCCAGCAAACGGGACAGGGGTAATTCACCCCTCCACTTT	CASKRDRGNSPLHF
NA	TRBJ1-2	TRBV6-5	NA	TGTGCCAGCAGAGCAGGGTCTAATGGCTACACCTTC	CASRAGSNGYTF